The clone carrying this T cell receptor (beta chain) was recorded at least ten times. Its matching antigen is unknown. Germline CDR1 reads SGHRS; CDR2 reads YFSETQ. The CDR3 sequence is 15 residues long. Trimming cost V 4 bases and J 7 bases; bases outside gene matches: 7. Using its own MiXCR run on the 5' RACE reads, TCRdb lists one record per CDR3 protein. The profile shows around 50,000 distinct CDR3 sequences, roughly 7% of them singletons. This sample was taken from a study of T cells after yellow fever vaccination. General study points: Clones from primary vaccination mostly reappeared after the booster (around 96% CD4, roughly 87% CD8).

The sequence was obtained from a man aged 18 to 29 who received the YFV17D yellow fever vaccine. The specimen was CD8+ T cells sorted from PBMCs, collected approximately 16 days after the first yellow fever vaccination. The rearrangement links TRBV5-1 to TRBJ2-1; TRBD1 aligns across 11 bases. In nucleotides, the CDR3 is TGCGCCAGCAGCAGTGGACAGGGGGCAGTAAATGAGCAGTTCTTC. Translated: CASSSGQGAVNEQFF.